The next 27 T cell receptor beta chains were all read from a single sample in a study of OX40 agonist ivuxolimab in advanced cancers. Sequencing used immunoSEQ multiplex PCR; TCRdb keeps in-frame clones, though not all of them. This table holds around 58,000 clones, 84% found once. The input for sequencing was CD4+ or CD8+ T cells sorted from blood, taken in a trial of the OX40 agonist ivuxolimab. The receptors come from an adult with an advanced solid tumor such as melanoma, head and neck, liver or kidney cancer.

The CDR3 is CASSIDDGQPQHF. The CDR3 DNA sequence: TGTGCCAGTAGTATAGACGACGGTCAGCCCCAGCATTTT. The chain carries TRBV19 and TRBJ1-5; D is unresolved. From germline, CDR1 is LNHDA and CDR2 SQIVND (reference sequence). Trimming removed 0 bases from V and 6 bases from J, with 6 bases in between. The CDR3 is 13 amino acids. Filled out from reference TRBV19 and TRBJ1-5, the complete variable domain reads DGGITQSPKYLFRKEGQNVTLSCEQNLNHDAMYWYRQDPGQGLRLIYYSQIVNDFQKGDIAEGYSVSREKKESFPLTVTSAQKNPTAFYLCASSIDDGQPQHFGDGTRLSIL.

The chain is built from TRBV18 and TRBJ1-3; TRBD1 agrees at 8 bases. Trimming cost V 2 bases and J 4 bases; bases outside gene matches: 13. Germline CDR1 KGHSH, CDR2 LQKENI. This CDR3 has 18 amino acids. The CDR3 sequence is CASSPTRQGLGYGNTIYF. The CDR3 coding sequence is TGTGCCAGCTCACCAACACGACAGGGGTTAGGTTACGGAAACACCATATATTTT.

This clone was detected once. The V call is TRBV5-5, the J call TRBJ2-7; possibly TRBD2 for D (5 bases). The germline V gene has CDR1 SGHKS and CDR2 YYEKEE (reference sequence). V dropped 4 bases and J dropped 5 bases, with 13 bases sitting between them. This CDR3 is 13 amino acids long. CDR3 DNA sequence: TGTGCCAGCAGCCCGTCTCGAGGGAACGAGCAGTACTTC. Its protein product is CASSPSRGNEQYF.

The chain is built from TRBV7-8 and TRBJ1-4; 7 nucleotides line up with TRBD1. V trimming: 1 base; J trimming: 4 bases; junction bases outside the gene matches: 3. CDR1 SGHVS and CDR2 FQNEAQ come from the germline V gene. The CDR3 extends over 15 amino acids. In DNA, the CDR3 is TGTGCCAGCAGCTTAGGGGGGACAGATAATGAAAAACTGTTTTTT. It is translated as CASSLGGTDNEKLFF.

CDR3 sequence: CASSDGYLEGYEQYF. In nucleotides, the CDR3 is TGTGCCAGCAGTGATGGGTATCTAGAGGGTTACGAGCAGTACTTC. This sequence joins TRBV6-1 and TRBJ2-7; TRBD2 is a possible D gene (5 bases). The V gene lost 3 bases and the J gene lost 4 bases, with 16 bases spanning the gap. The CDR3 contains 15 residues. Germline V gives CDR1 MNHNS, CDR2 SASEGT.

The chain joins TRBV25-1 to TRBJ2-7, with 10 bases aligning to TRBD2. The CDR3 is 14 amino acids. The V and J ends lost 8 bases and 3 bases, in that order; junction bases with no gene match: 7. Germline V gives CDR1 MGHDK, CDR2 SYGVNS. In DNA, the CDR3 is TGTGCCAGCGCGGTAGCGGGAGGTGTCTACGAGCAGTACTTC. Residues: CASAVAGGVYEQYF.

V gene TRBV7-9 combines with J gene TRBJ2-5, with D perhaps given as TRBD1 or TRBD2 (5 bases each). Germline CDR1 is SEHNR and CDR2 is FQNEAQ (reference sequence). V was pared by 3 bases and J by 2 bases, with 10 bases between. The CDR3 covers 14 residues. The CDR3 sequence: CASSFGAGQETQYF. The CDR3 bases are TGTGCCAGCAGCTTCGGGGCGGGTCAAGAGACCCAGTACTTC.

This clone was counted only a few times. The rearrangement uses TRBV7-2 and TRBJ1-6; no firm D call. Germline-derived CDR1 and CDR2 are SGHTA and FQGNSA. V lost 2 bases and J lost 7, with 12 bases in between. The CDR3 totals 15 residues. CDR3 coding DNA: TGTGCCAGCAGCTTACAAGGAGGGTACAATTCACCCCTCCACTTT. Protein sequence: CASSLQGGYNSPLHF.

V and J are TRBV11-2 and TRBJ1-1, with D possibly being TRBD1 (5 bases). V was shortened by 3 bases and J by 1 base, with 18 bases between the two germline ends. CDR3 length: 17 residues. Germline lookup yields CDR1 SGHAT and CDR2 FQNNGV. This CDR3 is CASSFSTWGKTNTEAFF. The CDR3 bases are TGTGCCAGCAGCTTCTCTACTTGGGGGAAGACGAACACTGAAGCTTTCTTT.

This chain uses TRBV7-2 with TRBJ1-2; D uncertain. The CDR3 consists of 15 residues. V shed 1 base and J shed 0 bases, with 9 bases lying between them. CDR1 and CDR2 from the germline V gene are SGHTA and FQGNSA. Here the CDR3 reads CASSLDRTANYGYTF. DNA of the CDR3: TGTGCCAGCAGCTTAGATAGGACGGCTAACTATGGCTACACCTTC.

The V and J genes are TRBV21-1 and TRBJ2-7; TRBD1 is the table's D call and was not checked against the DNA. TRBV21-1 constitutes a pseudogene. This CDR3 contains 15 residues. The CDR3 loop reads CASSKQGAGSYEQYF. The DNA of the CDR3 is TGTGCCAGCAGCAAACAGGGGGCAGGTTCTTACGAGCAGTACTTC.

To note about this clone: This CDR3 is also generated by other DNA sequences in the sample. V and J are TRBV14 and TRBJ1-6; D remains ambiguous. The V end was cut by 2 bases, the J end by 0 bases, with 14 bases between. Germline CDR1 and CDR2: SGHDN and FVKESK. This CDR3 is built from 18 residues. CDR3 sequence reads: CASSQTEFFSSYNSPLHF. The CDR3 nucleotides are TGTGCCAGCAGCCAAACAGAGTTTTTTAGCTCCTATAATTCACCCCTCCACTTT.

This clone was recorded at least ten times. The chain is built from TRBV7-9 and TRBJ2-7; D ambiguous. V was pared by 7 bases and J by 6 bases, with 7 bases between. This CDR3 spans 10 amino acids. CDR1 and CDR2 (germline): SEHNR, FQNEAQ (reference sequence). In DNA, the CDR3 is TGTGCCAGCACCCCACTCGAGCAGTACTTC. Its protein product is CASTPLEQYF.

The genes are TRBV7-9 and TRBJ2-3; 8 bases align to TRBD2. CDR1 and CDR2 from the germline V gene are SEHNR and FQNEAQ (reference sequence). With V trimmed by 1 base and J by 0 bases, 3 bases remained unmatched. This CDR3 has 16 residues. As DNA, the CDR3 is TGTGCCAGCAGCTTAGACGCGGGGGGCAGCACAGATACGCAGTATTTT. The encoded protein is CASSLDAGGSTDTQYF.

The chain employs TRBV2 and TRBJ1-1, with 8 bases that match TRBD1. The CDR3 consists of 13 residues. The germline V gene encodes CDR1 SNHLY and CDR2 FYNNEI. Trimming at V came to 7 bases and at J to 5 bases, leaving 6 bases not matched to a gene. In DNA, the CDR3 is TGTGCCAGCATAGGACAGGGTGGAACTGAAGCTTTCTTT. Its protein product is CASIGQGGTEAFF.

The V gene is TRBV7-9, the J gene TRBJ1-4, with 8 bases lining up with TRBD1. Germline values: CDR1 SEHNR, CDR2 FQNEAQ (reference sequence). The CDR3 is 15 amino acids. Trimming cost V 5 bases and J 10 bases; bases outside gene matches: 12. The DNA for the CDR3 is TGTGCCAGCAGCATTGCCCAGGGGGCGCAGGGAAAACTGTTTTTT. As protein: CASSIAQGAQGKLFF. Complete variable domain (other parts from reference TRBV7-9 and TRBJ1-4): DTGVSQNPRHKITKRGQNVTFRCDPISEHNRLYWYRQTLGQGPEFLTYFQNEAQLEKSRLLSDRFSAERPKGSFSTLEIQRTEQGDSAMYLCASSIAQGAQGKLFFGSGTQLSVL.

The chain has TRBV27 and TRBJ1-2; TRBD1 might be the D (5 bases). Germline CDR1 MNHEY, CDR2 SMNVEV (reference sequence). V was shortened by 4 bases and J by 0 bases, with 18 bases between the two germline ends. The CDR3 spans 17 residues. The CDR3 sequence is CASSSYAGGPSNYGYTF. As DNA, the CDR3 is TGTGCCAGCAGTTCCTACGCCGGGGGTCCGTCTAACTATGGCTACACCTTC.

Note on this clone: Other DNA sequences from this sample encode an identical CDR3 as well. The V call is TRBV9, the J call TRBJ1-1, with unresolved D. The germline V and J ends were trimmed by 0 bases and 1 base, with 7 bases remaining between them. The germline gives CDR1 SGDLS, CDR2 YYNGEE. This CDR3 has 14 amino acids. CDR3 sequence (DNA): TGTGCCAGCAGCGTAGTCCCAGGGAACACTGAAGCTTTCTTT. Translating gives CASSVVPGNTEAFF.

V gene TRBV15 combines with J gene TRBJ2-1; 10 bases map to TRBD2. V lost 8 bases, J lost 8 bases, and 12 bases stayed unmatched. The CDR3 is 15 amino acids. Germline CDR1 reads LNHNV; CDR2 reads YYDKDF (reference sequence). The CDR3 loop reads CATRTSGGARYEQFF. CDR3 nucleotide sequence: TGTGCCACCCGGACAAGCGGGGGGGCAAGGTATGAGCAGTTCTTC.

This clone came up once. This rearrangement joins TRBV7-2 to TRBJ2-2; tentative D call: TRBD1 (6 bases). Trimming removed 3 bases at V and 5 bases at J, with 13 bases between. This CDR3 has 15 residues. Per germline, CDR1 SGHTA and CDR2 FQGNSA. The CDR3 region is CASSFPGDMTGELFF. The CDR3 coding sequence is TGTGCCAGCAGCTTCCCCGGGGACATGACCGGGGAGCTGTTTTTT.

This chain links TRBV4-1 with TRBJ2-7; D is uncertain. V dropped 1 base and J dropped 0 bases, with 13 bases sitting between them. Germline values: CDR1 MGHRA, CDR2 YSYEKL. The CDR3 spans 16 residues. CDR3 coding DNA: TGCGCCAGCAGCCAAGGTTCCCTCGGATTCTCCTACGAGCAGTACTTC. Its translation is CASSQGSLGFSYEQYF.

This clone appeared a few times. V gene TRBV15 combines with J gene TRBJ1-5, with D possibly matching TRBD1 (5 bases). The CDR3 spans 13 residues. V was cut by 3 bases and J by 7 bases, with 10 bases left in between. Germline lookup yields CDR1 LNHNV and CDR2 YYDKDF (reference sequence). CDR3 region: CATSSRREQPQHF. The DNA of the CDR3 is TGTGCCACCAGCAGTCGCAGGGAACAGCCCCAGCATTTT.

The chain carries TRBV7-9 and TRBJ2-1; D ambiguous. Germline V CDR1 and CDR2: SEHNR, FQNEAQ (reference sequence). The CDR3 is 17 residues long. Trimming removed 5 bases at V and 0 bases at J, with 17 bases between. The CDR3: CASSPVGRRSSYNEQFF. In DNA form, the CDR3 reads TGTGCCAGCAGCCCTGTAGGCCGCAGGAGCTCCTACAATGAGCAGTTCTTC. The variable domain in full, completed from reference TRBV7-9 and TRBJ2-1, reads DTGVSQNPRHKITKRGQNVTFRCDPISEHNRLYWYRQTLGQGPEFLTYFQNEAQLEKSRLLSDRFSAERPKGSFSTLEIQRTEQGDSAMYLCASSPVGRRSSYNEQFFGPGTRLTVL.

V usage is TRBV4-2 and J usage is TRBJ2-7, with D possibly being TRBD1 (6 bases). CDR3 size: 15 residues. Trimming left V 5 bases short and J 0 bases short, with 14 bases between. Germline-derived CDR1 and CDR2 are LGHNA and YNFKEQ. CDR3 sequence (DNA): TGTGCCAGCAGCTCCCCGAGACAGGACTCCTACGAGCAGTACTTC. Its translation is CASSSPRQDSYEQYF.

V and J are TRBV10-2 and TRBJ2-1; D gene unclear. The CDR3 has 14 amino acids. Trimming took off 4 bases at V and 4 bases at J, with 11 bases between the two ends. Germline CDR1 and CDR2: WSHSY and SAAADI. CDR3 residues: CASSVRAYYNEQFF. CDR3 nucleotides: TGCGCCAGCAGTGTCCGCGCCTATTACAATGAGCAGTTCTTC.

The chain links TRBV18 to TRBJ2-3; 13 nucleotides match TRBD2. The trim removed 6 bases at V and 4 bases at J, leaving 4 bases unmatched. The CDR3 sequence is 15 residues long. Per germline, CDR1 KGHSH and CDR2 LQKENI. The CDR3 coding sequence is TGTGCCAGCTCGCTTGGACTAGCGGGGGCAGATACGCAGTATTTT. Its protein product is CASSLGLAGADTQYF.

V and J are TRBV5-4 and TRBJ1-4, with D unresolved. The V gene lost 0 bases and the J gene lost 0 bases, with 12 bases spanning the gap. CDR1 is SGHNT, CDR2 YYREEE, per germline (reference sequence). The CDR3 consists of 17 residues. In DNA form, the CDR3 reads TGTGCCAGCAGCTTGGAACCTTGGACCGCAACTAATGAAAAACTGTTTTTT. This sequence encodes CASSLEPWTATNEKLFF.